This TCR beta chain was sequenced during a study of T cells in Graves' hyperthyroidism and ophthalmopathy. Together with thyroid ultrasound, orbital computed tomography, serum thyroxine and TRAb, clinical symptoms were used for diagnoses. The CDR3 is 13 residues long. The germline V gene has CDR1 MNHEY and CDR2 SVGEGT. V lost 8 bases and J lost 3, with 14 bases in between. This clonotype was observed at least ten times. The antigen remains unidentified. General observations from the study: Ophthalmopathy was separated from stable hyperthyroidism by a 13 V-J model. Among thyroid clonotypes expanded above 0.001, most also appeared in blood.

Regions amplified from RNA transcripts were the TCR beta CDR3 regions. First-round RT-PCR targeting the TCR CDR3 was performed with the HTBI primer set. TCRdb redid the calling of the multiplex PCR reads with MiXCR, one entry per CDR3 protein. The data hold 400,000 to 500,000 distinct CDR3 sequences, with approximately 14% observed a single time. This chain uses TRBV6-2 or TRBV6-3 with TRBJ2-7, with unresolved D. Sequencing used blood. This TCR was recovered from a young man with Graves' ophthalmopathy. For the CDR3, the DNA is TGTGCCAGCTCCTTGGGCGTCGGCTACGAGCAGTACTTC. It is translated as CASSLGVGYEQYF.